This T cell receptor (beta chain) stems from a study of identical twins. The CDR3 extends over 14 amino acids. Germline CDR1 is ENHRY and CDR2 is SYGVKD. V lost 4 bases to trimming and J lost 10 bases, with 14 bases between them. Everyone who gave samples was a healthy Caucasian. Broader study findings: Twin sharing of out-of-frame TCR alpha was underestimated by models in monozygotic pairs. Cord blood's abundant beta clonotypes had fewer insertions, unlike memory repertoires.

Concerning this clonotype itself: Antigen specificity is unknown.

Through template switching, a universal primer site was introduced, and the cDNA contained unique molecular identifiers. TCRdb fed the 5' RACE reads into MiXCR, producing one record per CDR3 protein. The sample lists around 550,000 distinct CDR3 sequences, about 15% occurring once. These same records also appear under a second study, on yellow fever vaccine responses in identical twins.

This receptor was obtained from a woman between 18 and 29 years old in good health. Material for sequencing was CD4+ T cells sorted from blood. J is TRBJ1-6 and V is TRBV10-3; D call uncertain. The CDR3 sequence is CAISGGASGSPLHF. CDR3 nucleotide sequence: TGTGCCATCAGTGGGGGAGCCTCGGGATCACCCCTCCACTTT.